Below, 3 T cell receptor beta chains from the same sample are listed, as sequenced in a study of blood T cell repertoires in COVID-19 (dated by TCRdb to the early 2020s). Receptor libraries were prepared by the immunoSEQ multiplex PCR assay. This is the immuneACCESS table as TCRdb keeps it, with only in-frame sequences that have V and J called. A part of the clones is gone; compared with another copy, unresolved V genes explain less than half, and the rest is unexplained. This sample has roughly 180,000 clones in its table, and approximately 84% of those were observed once. The top ten clonotypes cover approximately 7.7% of the sample. The sample was peripheral blood. These receptors all stem from a man in his forties who had recovered from COVID-19.

CDR3 amino acids: CASSYQQGAYEQFF. For the CDR3, the DNA is TGTGCCAGCAGTTATCAACAGGGGGCGTATGAGCAGTTCTTC. This rearrangement joins TRBV6-5 to TRBJ2-1; 9 bases fit TRBD1. After removal of 3 bases from V and 8 bases from J, the junction contained 5 bases not matched to a gene. Per germline, CDR1 MNHEY and CDR2 SVGAGI. This CDR3 has 14 residues.

The V gene is TRBV4-3, the J gene TRBJ2-3, with 8 nucleotides matching TRBD1. Per the germline V gene, CDR1 is LGHNA and CDR2 is YSLEER. Germline trimming cut 0 bases from V and 7 bases from J; bases unmatched to any gene: 9. The CDR3 has 16 amino acids. The CDR3 loop reads CASSQERGQGIHTQYF. For the CDR3, the DNA is TGCGCCAGCAGCCAAGAGCGCGGACAGGGTATTCATACGCAGTATTTT.

This clone was recorded only once. V gene TRBV5-1 combines with J gene TRBJ1-2; D is possibly TRBD1 (5 bases). V lost 2 bases to trimming and J lost 2 bases, with 7 bases between them. Germline V lookup: CDR1 SGHRS, CDR2 YFSETQ. This CDR3 region has 13 residues. CDR3: CASSFGHNYGYTF. The CDR3 DNA sequence: TGCGCCAGCAGCTTCGGACACAACTATGGCTACACCTTC.